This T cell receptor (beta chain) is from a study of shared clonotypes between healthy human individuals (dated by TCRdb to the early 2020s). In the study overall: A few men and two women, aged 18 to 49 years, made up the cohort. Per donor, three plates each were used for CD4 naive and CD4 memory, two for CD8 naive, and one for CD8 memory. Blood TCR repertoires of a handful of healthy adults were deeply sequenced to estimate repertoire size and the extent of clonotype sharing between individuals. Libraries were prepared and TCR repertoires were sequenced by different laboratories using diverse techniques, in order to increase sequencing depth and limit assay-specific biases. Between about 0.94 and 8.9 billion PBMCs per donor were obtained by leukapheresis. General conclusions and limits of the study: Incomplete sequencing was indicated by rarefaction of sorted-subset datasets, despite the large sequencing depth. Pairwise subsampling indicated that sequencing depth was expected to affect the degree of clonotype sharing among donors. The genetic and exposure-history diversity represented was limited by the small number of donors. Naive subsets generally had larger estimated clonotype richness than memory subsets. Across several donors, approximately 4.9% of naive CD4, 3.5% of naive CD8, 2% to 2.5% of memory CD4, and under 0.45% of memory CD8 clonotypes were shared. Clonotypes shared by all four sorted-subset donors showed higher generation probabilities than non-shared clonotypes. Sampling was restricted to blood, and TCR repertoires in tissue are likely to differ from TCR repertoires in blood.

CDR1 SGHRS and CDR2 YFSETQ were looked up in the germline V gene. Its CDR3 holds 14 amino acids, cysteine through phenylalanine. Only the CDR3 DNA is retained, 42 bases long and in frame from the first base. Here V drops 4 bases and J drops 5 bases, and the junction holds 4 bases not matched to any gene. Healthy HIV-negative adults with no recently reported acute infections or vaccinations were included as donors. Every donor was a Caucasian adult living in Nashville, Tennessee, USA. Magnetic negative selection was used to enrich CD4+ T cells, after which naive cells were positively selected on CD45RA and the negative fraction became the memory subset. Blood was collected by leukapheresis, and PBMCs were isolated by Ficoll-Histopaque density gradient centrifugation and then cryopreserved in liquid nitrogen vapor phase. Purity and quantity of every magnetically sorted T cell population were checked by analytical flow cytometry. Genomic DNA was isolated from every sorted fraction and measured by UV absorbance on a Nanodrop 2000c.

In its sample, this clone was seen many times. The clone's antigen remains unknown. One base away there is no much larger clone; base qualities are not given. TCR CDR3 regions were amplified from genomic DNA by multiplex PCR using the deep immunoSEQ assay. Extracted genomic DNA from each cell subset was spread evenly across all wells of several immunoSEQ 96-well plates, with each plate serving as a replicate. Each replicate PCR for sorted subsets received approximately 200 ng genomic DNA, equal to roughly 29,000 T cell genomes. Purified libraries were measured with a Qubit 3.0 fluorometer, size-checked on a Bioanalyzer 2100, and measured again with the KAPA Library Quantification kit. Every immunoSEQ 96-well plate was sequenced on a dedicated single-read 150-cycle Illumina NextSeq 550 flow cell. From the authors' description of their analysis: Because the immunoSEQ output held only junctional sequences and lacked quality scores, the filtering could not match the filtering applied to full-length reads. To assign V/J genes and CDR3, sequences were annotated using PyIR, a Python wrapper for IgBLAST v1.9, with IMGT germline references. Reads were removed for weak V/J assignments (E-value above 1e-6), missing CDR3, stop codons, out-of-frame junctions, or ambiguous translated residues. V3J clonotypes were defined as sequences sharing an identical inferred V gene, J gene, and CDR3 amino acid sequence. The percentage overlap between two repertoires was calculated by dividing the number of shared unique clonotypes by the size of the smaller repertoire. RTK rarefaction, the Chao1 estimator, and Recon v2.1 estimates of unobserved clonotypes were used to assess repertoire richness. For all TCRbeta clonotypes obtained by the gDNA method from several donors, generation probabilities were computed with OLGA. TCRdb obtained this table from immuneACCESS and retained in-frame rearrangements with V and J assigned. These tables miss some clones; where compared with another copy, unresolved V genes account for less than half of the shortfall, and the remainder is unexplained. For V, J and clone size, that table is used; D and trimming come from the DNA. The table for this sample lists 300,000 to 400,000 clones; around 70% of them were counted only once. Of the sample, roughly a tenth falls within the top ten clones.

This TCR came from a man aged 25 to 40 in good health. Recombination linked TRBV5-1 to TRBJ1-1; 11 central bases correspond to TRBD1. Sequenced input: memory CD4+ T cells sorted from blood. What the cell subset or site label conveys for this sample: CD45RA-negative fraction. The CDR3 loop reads CASSHGQGATEAFF. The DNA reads TGCGCCAGCAGCCATGGACAGGGGGCTACTGAAGCTTTCTTT. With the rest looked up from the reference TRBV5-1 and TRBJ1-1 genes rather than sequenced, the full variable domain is KAGVTQTPRYLIKTRGQQVTLSCSPISGHRSVSWYQQTPGQGLQFLFEYFSETQRNKGNFPGRFSGRQFSNSRSEMNVSTLELGDSALYLCASSHGQGATEAFFGQGTRLTVV.